This T cell receptor (beta chain) was recovered during a study of blood T cell repertoires in COVID-19. In the study overall: PBMCs, B-cell-depleted T cells, or T cells were the source of the cDNA or gDNA that made up the material.

Enrolled during active infection, Seattle patients were then followed longitudinally. This clone came up a few times. Under the authors' procedure: The authors estimated nucleated cell counts from reference gene primer amplification. Repertoires were generated with immunoSEQ multiplex PCR, while TCRdb's copy carries only in-frame clones and drops some. Clone size and V and J calls were adopted from that table, with D and trimming inferred from the DNA. The sample lists fewer than 300,000 clones; more than 85% were seen once. This TCR came from a woman aged 25-40 years with COVID-19, enrolled during active disease. The sequenced material came from peripheral blood.

This CDR3 is CASSFTRVYGYTF. The DNA of the CDR3 is TGTGCCAGCAGCTTTACACGGGTTTATGGCTACACCTTC. This sequence joins TRBV7-2 and TRBJ1-2, with unresolved D. Germline V gene sequence: CDR1 SGHTA, CDR2 FQGNSA. This CDR3 is 13 amino acids long. V lost 3 bases to trimming and J lost 5 bases, with 10 bases between them.